These 2 T cell receptor beta chains were all obtained from the same sample, sequenced in a study of blood T cell repertoires in COVID-19 (dated by TCRdb to about 2020). Receptor amplification or capture employed the immunoSEQ multiplex PCR assay. TCRdb holds this immuneACCESS table with in-frame rearrangements only. Some clones are missing; in checked studies, unresolved V genes explain under half, and the rest has no known cause. The sample yields 340,000 or so clones; around four fifths were counted once. The top ten constitute just under 3% of the sample. The specimen was peripheral blood. These TCRs come from a man between 25 and 39 years old with active or convalescent COVID-19.

This clone was seen a single time. V is TRBV3-1 (or the pseudogene TRBV3-2) and J is TRBJ1-1; D is undetermined. This CDR3 region has 13 residues. V lost 0 bases and J 8 bases, leaving 10 bases between the germline ends. The germline gives CDR1 LGHDT, CDR2 YNNKEL (reference sequence). The CDR3 bases are TGTGCCAGCAGCCAAGAGTATACATCCGAAGCTTTCTTT. Its protein is CASSQEYTSEAFF.

This clone was found a few times. The chain is built from TRBV11-2 and TRBJ2-1; TRBD1 aligns across 10 bases. The CDR3 consists of 15 residues. Trimming at V came to 6 bases and at J to 6 bases, leaving 8 bases not matched to a gene. CDR1 SGHAT and CDR2 FQNNGV come from the germline V gene. Written as DNA, the CDR3 is TGTGCCAGCAGTTACCGGGACAGGGGTTTCAATGAGCAGTTCTTC. Residues: CASSYRDRGFNEQFF.